These T cell receptor beta chains were read from a single sample in a study of T cell repertoires in cytomegalovirus infection. What these receptors recognize is not known. TCRdb fed the reads into MiXCR, producing one record per CDR3 protein. Altogether 100,000 to 150,000 distinct CDR3 sequences are present, over 30% being singletons, with the ten largest covering roughly three fifths. The sequences come from CD8+ T cells from cultured PBMCs, collected from culture after CMV antigen stimulation. The receptors come from a human donor in good health (CMV status not recorded). Some clones in this sample may be carry-over from other donors' samples. Each CDR3 is given without its conserved first and last residue. Fields, in order: V gene, J gene, CDR3 protein.

v_call: TRBV2; j_call: TRBJ1-1; cdr3_aa: ASRGTGSYRGTEAF
v_call: TRBV24-1; j_call: TRBJ1-5; cdr3_aa: ATVRGTASVYSNQPQH
v_call: TRBV7-4; j_call: TRBJ2-7; cdr3_aa: ASSVKTAEQY
v_call: TRBV4-1; j_call: TRBJ2-1; cdr3_aa: ASSQDSDYNEQF
v_call: TRBV27; j_call: TRBJ2-2; cdr3_aa: ASSLTDRAGELF
v_call: TRBV12-3/TRBV12-4; j_call: TRBJ2-1; cdr3_aa: ASSSPLQGLGNEQF
v_call: TRBV4-3; j_call: TRBJ2-6; cdr3_aa: ASSQDRSSGANVLT
v_call: TRBV2; j_call: TRBJ2-7; cdr3_aa: ASSASGGPVSYEQY
v_call: TRBV3-1; j_call: TRBJ1-6; cdr3_aa: ASSQDAGVNSPLH
v_call: TRBV7-2; j_call: TRBJ2-7; cdr3_aa: ASSSFSGRPLEYEQY
v_call: TRBV7-2; j_call: TRBJ1-1; cdr3_aa: ASSFEGFRNTEAF
v_call: TRBV10-3; j_call: TRBJ1-1; cdr3_aa: AISDWGEYTEAF
v_call: TRBV28; j_call: TRBJ2-7; cdr3_aa: ASRTDYEQY
v_call: TRBV28; j_call: TRBJ1-1; cdr3_aa: ASSVTLSNTEAF
v_call: TRBV4-1; j_call: TRBJ2-3; cdr3_aa: ASSLRWPLSTDTQY
v_call: TRBV5-6; j_call: TRBJ1-3; cdr3_aa: ASSLLLTDSGNTIY
v_call: TRBV7-8; j_call: TRBJ2-1; cdr3_aa: ASSFRALDLAGGLKQF
v_call: TRBV10-3; j_call: TRBJ1-5; cdr3_aa: AIGTQDSNQPQH
v_call: TRBV4-2; j_call: TRBJ2-5; cdr3_aa: ASSQDTVPGIQETQY
v_call: TRBV4-1; j_call: TRBJ2-3; cdr3_aa: ASSPRGGRLPTDTQY
v_call: TRBV10-2; j_call: TRBJ2-7; cdr3_aa: ASMTGPLPYEQY
v_call: TRBV6-2/TRBV6-3; j_call: TRBJ2-5; cdr3_aa: ASSYSIGGTQY
v_call: TRBV29-1; j_call: TRBJ2-1; cdr3_aa: SGDGGAYNEQF
v_call: TRBV7-9; j_call: TRBJ1-6; cdr3_aa: ASTLSANNSPLH
v_call: TRBV4-3; j_call: TRBJ2-2; cdr3_aa: ASSQSPLAGDRTGELF